These 9 T cell receptor beta chains share one sample of origin, sequenced in a study of T-cell reconstitution after alpha-beta-depleted transplantation in children. Molecular barcoding with unique molecular identifiers was used for the TCRbeta library. TCRdb used MiXCR to reprocess the PCR reads, holding one entry per CDR3 protein. The sample includes some 550,000 distinct CDR3 sequences, under 25% of them seen just once. The source material was PBMCs, mostly from graft donor cells, sampled 360 days after TCRalphabeta/CD19-depleted stem cell transplant. Every receptor here comes from a boy under two years old who had a stem cell transplant for acute myeloid leukemia, so the T cells may come from the graft donor.

The table lists this clonotype with a few counts. The chain joins TRBV28 to TRBJ1-5; D not certain. The CDR3 is 15 residues long. Trimming stripped 3 bases from V and 9 bases from J, with 18 bases between. CDR1 is MDHEN and CDR2 is SYDVKM in the germline V gene. The CDR3 region is CASSLTGRPIVPQHF. CDR3 coding DNA: TGTGCCAGCAGTTTGACGGGCAGGCCCATAGTGCCCCAGCATTTT.

This clonotype appeared many times. The V and J genes are TRBV20-1 and TRBJ2-5, with TRBD1 matching 10 bases. The ends lost 0 bases at V and 3 bases at J; junction bases unmatched: 4. CDR1 DFQATT and CDR2 SNEGSKA come from the germline V gene (reference sequence). This CDR3 has 15 amino acids. The CDR3 loop reads CSARDFGQGEETQYF. Written as DNA, the CDR3 is TGCAGTGCTAGAGATTTCGGACAGGGGGAAGAGACCCAGTACTTC.

The table lists this clonotype with a few counts. The chain couples TRBV24-1 to TRBJ2-5; D unclear. Trimming removed 0 bases at V and 5 bases at J, with 9 bases between. Germline V gene sequence: CDR1 KGHDR, CDR2 SFDVKD. The CDR3 is made up of 14 amino acids. CDR3 sequence reads: CATSDLPFPETQYF. As DNA, the CDR3 is TGTGCCACCAGTGATTTGCCGTTCCCGGAGACCCAGTACTTC.

This clonotype was seen a handful of times. The chain carries TRBV12-3 or TRBV12-4 and TRBJ1-3; the D gene is possibly TRBD1 (5 bases). Trimming left V 11 bases short and J 1 base short, with 18 bases between. This CDR3 has 15 amino acids. The CDR3 sequence: CASIPGGRSGNTIYF. CDR3 sequence (DNA): TGTGCCTCCATCCCTGGGGGACGGTCTGGAAACACCATATATTTT.

This clonotype was recorded a few times. The chain links TRBV12-3 or TRBV12-4 to TRBJ1-5; 7 bases fit TRBD1. This CDR3 spans 14 amino acids. With 3 bases clipped from V and 7 bases from J, the junction kept 6 bases outside the gene matches. Written as DNA, the CDR3 is TGTGCCAGCAGTTTTCGACAGGGCGGGCAGCCCCAGCATTTT. It translates to CASSFRQGGQPQHF.

This chain connects TRBV5-5 to TRBJ2-7; 8 bases align to TRBD2. The germline V gene encodes CDR1 SGHKS and CDR2 YYEKEE (reference sequence). The V gene end was trimmed by 4 bases and the J gene end by 3 bases; junction bases not matched to a gene: 3. The CDR3 extends over 13 amino acids. CDR3 nucleotide sequence: TGTGCCAGCAGCCCGGGAGGGTTCTACGAGCAGTACGTC. This encodes CASSPGGFYEQYV.

The CDR3 DNA follows: TGTGCCAGCAGTTTTGGACTAGCGGCAAAGTACAATGAGCAGTTCTTC. Encoded protein: CASSFGLAAKYNEQFF. The rearrangement links TRBV28 to TRBJ2-1; TRBD2 agrees at 10 bases. CDR3 size: 16 residues. Per the germline V gene, CDR1 is MDHEN and CDR2 is SYDVKM. The ends lost 3 bases at V and 4 bases at J; junction bases unmatched: 6.

J is TRBJ2-5 and V is TRBV20-1; tentatively, D is TRBD1 (5 bases). The V end lost 6 bases, the J end lost 5 bases, and 16 bases lay between the germline ends. The CDR3 consists of 13 residues. Germline V gene data show CDR1 as DFQATT and CDR2 as SNEGSKA (reference sequence). CDR3 in amino acids: CSARHPPGETQYF. CDR3 DNA: TGCAGTGCCCGACATCCTCCAGGGGAGACCCAGTACTTC.

This clonotype has ten or more counts. The chain combines TRBV29-1 with TRBJ2-5; a possible D gene is TRBD1 (6 bases). Trimming cost V 1 base and J 5 bases, with 14 bases left between them. Germline lookup yields CDR1 SQVTM and CDR2 ANQGSEA. The CDR3 has 14 amino acids. This chain's CDR3 is CSVEGQDLGETQYF. CDR3 nucleotide sequence: TGCAGCGTTGAAGGACAGGACCTGGGGGAGACCCAGTACTTC.